The 8 T cell receptor beta chains listed next were all sequenced from one sample in a study of blood T cell repertoires in COVID-19. Profiling relied on immunoSEQ multiplex PCR, and the TCRdb table lists in-frame clones only, not all of them. This table holds 130,000 or so clones, around 88% found once. Sequencing was performed on peripheral blood. These receptors originate from a woman aged 55-69 years with acute or convalescent COVID-19.

This rearrangement joins TRBV29-1 to TRBJ1-2; possible D gene TRBD1, 6 bases. The CDR3 is made up of 14 amino acids. Looked up from germline, CDR1 is SQVTM and CDR2 is ANQGSEA. Trimming took 6 bases from V and 7 from J, leaving 21 bases between them. This CDR3 is CSVDNKVGAGGYTF. CDR3 sequence (DNA): TGCAGCGTCGACAATAAGGTGGGGGCCGGTGGCTACACCTTC.

The V call is TRBV7-9, the J call TRBJ2-1; 11 bases agree with TRBD2. The CDR3 covers 15 residues. The trim removed 3 bases at V and 5 bases at J, leaving 3 bases unmatched. CDR1 SEHNR and CDR2 FQNEAQ come from the germline V gene (reference sequence). The CDR3 nucleotides read TGTGCCAGCAGCTTCTCTAGCGGGGGGCACAATGAGCAGTTCTTC. The encoded protein is CASSFSSGGHNEQFF.

The chain links TRBV24-1 to TRBJ2-5; possible D gene TRBD2, 7 bases. Trimming left V 4 bases short and J 5 bases short, with 22 bases between. CDR1 KGHDR and CDR2 SFDVKD come from the germline V gene. This CDR3 has 17 amino acids. The CDR3 coding sequence is TGTGCCACCAGTGACCCTCCCCTACTAGGGGGGGAGGAGACCCAGTACTTC. Its protein product is CATSDPPLLGGEETQYF.

This chain links TRBV6-5 with TRBJ1-2, with 10 bases lining up with TRBD1. Germline assignment: CDR1 MNHEY and CDR2 SVGAGI. The CDR3 has 15 amino acids. J gave up 5 bases and V 3 bases, and 6 bases lay outside the gene matches. CDR3 DNA sequence: TGTGCCAGCAGTTATTCACCGGGACAGGGGTATGGCTACACCTTC. Translation: CASSYSPGQGYGYTF.

The CDR3 is CATSGAGETQYF. The DNA of the CDR3 is TGTGCCACCAGCGGGGCCGGCGAGACCCAGTACTTC. The V and J genes are TRBV15 and TRBJ2-5, with D possibly being TRBD1 (5 bases). Germline V gene data show CDR1 as LNHNV and CDR2 as YYDKDF (reference sequence). This CDR3 has 12 amino acids. V lost 5 bases, J lost 5 bases, and 9 bases lay in between.

V usage is TRBV6-5 and J usage is TRBJ1-4; 10 nucleotides line up with TRBD1. The CDR3 totals 15 residues. Trimming removed 4 bases from V and 1 base from J; junction bases left unmatched: 0. CDR1 and CDR2 from the germline V gene are MNHEY and SVGAGI. CDR3 loop: CASSWTGGTNEKLFF. Here the CDR3 DNA reads TGTGCCAGCAGTTGGACAGGGGGAACTAATGAAAAACTGTTTTTT.

The rearrangement joins TRBV20-1 to TRBJ2-7; perhaps TRBD2 as D (5 bases). The germline gives CDR1 DFQATT, CDR2 SNEGSKA (reference sequence). The V end was cut by 5 bases, the J end by 3 bases, with 8 bases between. The CDR3 length is 11 residues. The DNA of the CDR3 is TGCAGTGCTTCACTAGGCTACGAGCAGTACTTC. This sequence encodes CSASLGYEQYF.

The V and J genes are TRBV18 and TRBJ1-2, with TRBD1 identical over 7 bases. The V gene end was trimmed by 3 bases and the J gene end by 2 bases; junction bases not matched to a gene: 9. CDR3 length: 16 amino acids. CDR1 is KGHSH and CDR2 is LQKENI in the germline V gene. The CDR3 spells CASSPTQDRYNYGYTF. CDR3 coding DNA: TGTGCCAGCTCACCTACCCAGGACAGGTACAACTATGGCTACACCTTC.